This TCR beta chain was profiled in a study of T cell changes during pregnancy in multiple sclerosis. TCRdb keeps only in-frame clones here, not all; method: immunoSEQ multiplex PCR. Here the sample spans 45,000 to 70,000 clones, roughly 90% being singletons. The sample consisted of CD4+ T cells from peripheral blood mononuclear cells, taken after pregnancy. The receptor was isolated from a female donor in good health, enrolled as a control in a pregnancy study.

The CDR3 spells CASSYGVSTTEAFF. DNA for the CDR3: TGTGCCAGCAGTTACGGAGTTTCAACCACTGAAGCTTTCTTT. The V and J genes are TRBV6-5 and TRBJ1-1, with D unresolved. The V gene lost 2 bases and the J gene lost 4 bases, with 11 bases spanning the gap. CDR3 length: 14 amino acids. Germline CDR1 is MNHEY and CDR2 is SVGAGI.